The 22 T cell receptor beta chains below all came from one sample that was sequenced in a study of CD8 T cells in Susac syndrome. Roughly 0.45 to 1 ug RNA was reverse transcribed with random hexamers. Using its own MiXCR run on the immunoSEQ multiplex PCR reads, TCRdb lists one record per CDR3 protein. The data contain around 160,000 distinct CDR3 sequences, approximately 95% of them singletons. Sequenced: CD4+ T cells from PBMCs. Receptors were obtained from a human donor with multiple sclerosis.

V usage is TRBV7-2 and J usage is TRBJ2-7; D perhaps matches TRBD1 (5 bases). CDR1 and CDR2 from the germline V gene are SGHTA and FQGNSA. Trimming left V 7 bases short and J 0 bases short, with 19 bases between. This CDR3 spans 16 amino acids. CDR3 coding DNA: TGTGCCAGCACCGGCCCTGGGGCCTCAAGCTCCTACGAGCAGTACTTC. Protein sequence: CASTGPGASSSYEQYF.

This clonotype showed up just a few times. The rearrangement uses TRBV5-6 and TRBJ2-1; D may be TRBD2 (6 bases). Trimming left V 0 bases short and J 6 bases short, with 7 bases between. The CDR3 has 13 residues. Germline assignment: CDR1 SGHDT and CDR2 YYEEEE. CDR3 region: CASSLVSGNEQFF. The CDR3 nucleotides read TGTGCCAGCAGCTTGGTTAGCGGCAATGAGCAGTTCTTC.

CDR3 DNA sequence: TGTGCCTGGAGTGTACGCGGGTGGAGTGGCTACACCTTC. Encoded protein: CAWSVRGWSGYTF. J is TRBJ1-2 and V is TRBV30; D is unresolved. Germline V gene data show CDR1 as GTSNPN and CDR2 as SVGIG (reference sequence). V dropped 0 bases and J dropped 7 bases, with 12 bases sitting between them. The CDR3 spans 13 residues.

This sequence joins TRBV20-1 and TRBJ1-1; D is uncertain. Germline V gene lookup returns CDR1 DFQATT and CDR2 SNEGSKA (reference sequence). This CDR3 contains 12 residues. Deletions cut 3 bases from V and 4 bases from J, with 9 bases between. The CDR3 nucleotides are TGCAGTGCTAGTATGGTGTGCACTGAAGCTTTCTTT. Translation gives CSASMVCTEAFF.

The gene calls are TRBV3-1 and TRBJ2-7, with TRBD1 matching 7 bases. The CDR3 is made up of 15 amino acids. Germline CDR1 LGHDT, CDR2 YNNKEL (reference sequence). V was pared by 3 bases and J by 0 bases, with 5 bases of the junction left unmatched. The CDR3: CASSQTGKGSYEQYF. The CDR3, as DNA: TGTGCCAGCAGCCAGACAGGGAAGGGCTCCTACGAGCAGTACTTC.

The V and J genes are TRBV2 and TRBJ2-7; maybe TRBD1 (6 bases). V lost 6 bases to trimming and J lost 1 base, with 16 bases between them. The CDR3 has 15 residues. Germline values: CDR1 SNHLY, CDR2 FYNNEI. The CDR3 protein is CASRALRGRSYEQYF. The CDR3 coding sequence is TGTGCCAGCAGGGCTCTCAGGGGACGGTCCTACGAGCAGTACTTC.

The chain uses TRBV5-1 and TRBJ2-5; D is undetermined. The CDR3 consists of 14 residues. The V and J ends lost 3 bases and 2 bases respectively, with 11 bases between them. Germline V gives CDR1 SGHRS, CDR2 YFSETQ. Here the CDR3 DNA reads TGCGCCAGCAGCTACCAATCGGAGCAAGAGACCCAGTACTTC. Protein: CASSYQSEQETQYF.

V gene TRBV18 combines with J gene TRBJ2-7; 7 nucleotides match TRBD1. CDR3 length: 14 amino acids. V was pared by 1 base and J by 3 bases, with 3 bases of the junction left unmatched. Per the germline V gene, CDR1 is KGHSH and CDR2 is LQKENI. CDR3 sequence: CASSPRGGVYEQYF. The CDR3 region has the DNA TGTGCCAGCTCACCACGAGGGGGCGTCTACGAGCAGTACTTC. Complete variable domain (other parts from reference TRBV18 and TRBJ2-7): NAGVMQNPRHLVRRRGQEARLRCSPMKGHSHVYWYRQLPEEGLKFMVYLQKENIIDESGMPKERFSAEFPKEGPSILRIQQVVRGDSAAYFCASSPRGGVYEQYFGPGTRLTVT.

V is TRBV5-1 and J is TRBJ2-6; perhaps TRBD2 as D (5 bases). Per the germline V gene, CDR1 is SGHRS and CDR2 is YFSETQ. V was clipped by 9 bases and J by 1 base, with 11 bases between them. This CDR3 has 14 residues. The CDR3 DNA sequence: TGCGCCACTTCTCCGGGGTCTGGGGCCAACGTCCTGACTTTC. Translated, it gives CATSPGSGANVLTF.

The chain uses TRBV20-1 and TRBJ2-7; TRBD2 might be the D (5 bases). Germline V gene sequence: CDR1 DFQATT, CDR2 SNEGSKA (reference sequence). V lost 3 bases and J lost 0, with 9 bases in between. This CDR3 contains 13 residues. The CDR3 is CSARKAASYEQYF. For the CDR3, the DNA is TGCAGTGCTAGGAAAGCGGCCTCCTACGAGCAGTACTTC.

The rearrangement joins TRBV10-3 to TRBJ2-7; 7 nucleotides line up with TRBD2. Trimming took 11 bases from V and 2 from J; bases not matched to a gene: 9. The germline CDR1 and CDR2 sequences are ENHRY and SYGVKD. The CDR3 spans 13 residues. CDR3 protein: CAVGGSGTYEQYF. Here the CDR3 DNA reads TGTGCCGTGGGGGGGTCTGGGACCTACGAGCAGTACTTC.

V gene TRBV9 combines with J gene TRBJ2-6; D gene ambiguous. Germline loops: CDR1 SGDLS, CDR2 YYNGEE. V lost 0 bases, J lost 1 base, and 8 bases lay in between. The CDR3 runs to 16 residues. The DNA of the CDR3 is TGTGCCAGCAGCGTAGCATGGGCATCTGGGGCCAACGTCCTGACTTTC. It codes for CASSVAWASGANVLTF.

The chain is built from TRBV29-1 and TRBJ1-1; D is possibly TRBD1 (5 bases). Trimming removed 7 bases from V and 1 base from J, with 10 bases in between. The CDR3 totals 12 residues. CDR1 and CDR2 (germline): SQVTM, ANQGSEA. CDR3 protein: CSARQRNTEAFF. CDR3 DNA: TGCAGCGCTAGACAGAGGAACACTGAAGCTTTCTTT. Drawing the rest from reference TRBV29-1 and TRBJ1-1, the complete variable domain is SAVISQKPSRDICQRGTSLTIQCQVDSQVTMMFWYRQQPGQSLTLIATANQGSEATYESGFVIDKFPISRPNLTFSTLTVSNMSPEDSSIYLCSARQRNTEAFFGQGTRLTVV.

CDR3 DNA: TGCAGCGCCGCACAGGGCTACGAGCAGTACTTC. Translation gives CSAAQGYEQYF. This chain uses TRBV29-1 with TRBJ2-7; D is perhaps TRBD1 (6 bases). Germline V gene sequence: CDR1 SQVTM, CDR2 ANQGSEA. V was pared by 7 bases and J by 3 bases, with 10 bases between. This CDR3 is built from 11 residues.

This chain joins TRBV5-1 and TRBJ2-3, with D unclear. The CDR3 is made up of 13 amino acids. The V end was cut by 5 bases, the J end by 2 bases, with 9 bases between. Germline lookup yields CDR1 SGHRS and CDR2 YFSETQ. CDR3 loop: CASRKIPTDTQYF. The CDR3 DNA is TGCGCCAGCAGGAAGATACCCACAGATACGCAGTATTTT.

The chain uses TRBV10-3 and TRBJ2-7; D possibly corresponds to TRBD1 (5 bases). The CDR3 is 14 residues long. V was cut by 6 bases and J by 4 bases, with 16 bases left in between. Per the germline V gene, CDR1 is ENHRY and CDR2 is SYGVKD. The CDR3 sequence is CAIRSRERLYEQYF. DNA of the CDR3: TGTGCCATCAGGTCCAGGGAACGTCTTTACGAGCAGTACTTC.

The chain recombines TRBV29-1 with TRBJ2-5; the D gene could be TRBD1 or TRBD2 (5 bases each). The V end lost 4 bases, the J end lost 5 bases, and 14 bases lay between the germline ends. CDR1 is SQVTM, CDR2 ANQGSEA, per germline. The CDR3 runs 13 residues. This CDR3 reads CSVVSGGAETQYF. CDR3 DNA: TGCAGCGTTGTCTCTGGGGGTGCGGAGACCCAGTACTTC.

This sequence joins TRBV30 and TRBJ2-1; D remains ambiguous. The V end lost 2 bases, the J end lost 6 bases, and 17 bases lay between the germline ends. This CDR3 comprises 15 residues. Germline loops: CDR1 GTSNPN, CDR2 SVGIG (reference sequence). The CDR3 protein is CAWSLPPGPRNEQFF. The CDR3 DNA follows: TGTGCCTGGAGTCTCCCTCCGGGCCCTCGCAATGAGCAGTTCTTC.

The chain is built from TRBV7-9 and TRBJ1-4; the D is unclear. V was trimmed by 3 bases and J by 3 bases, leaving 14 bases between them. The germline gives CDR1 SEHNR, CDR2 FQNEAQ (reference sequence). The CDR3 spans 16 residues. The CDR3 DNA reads TGTGCCAGCAGCTTGTACCCACCGAAGTCTAATGAAAAACTGTTTTTT. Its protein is CASSLYPPKSNEKLFF. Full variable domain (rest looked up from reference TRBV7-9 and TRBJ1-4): DTGVSQNPRHKITKRGQNVTFRCDPISEHNRLYWYRQTLGQGPEFLTYFQNEAQLEKSRLLSDRFSAERPKGSFSTLEIQRTEQGDSAMYLCASSLYPPKSNEKLFFGSGTQLSVL.

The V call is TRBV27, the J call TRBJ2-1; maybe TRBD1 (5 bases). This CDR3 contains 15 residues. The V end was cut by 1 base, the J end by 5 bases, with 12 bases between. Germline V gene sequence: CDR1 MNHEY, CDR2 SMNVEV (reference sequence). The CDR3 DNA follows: TGTGCCAGCAGTTTATACCCCCCAGGGAACAATGAGCAGTTCTTC. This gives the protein CASSLYPPGNNEQFF.

CDR3 residues: CAWKGTGELFF. As DNA, the CDR3 is TGTGCCTGGAAGGGCACCGGGGAGCTGTTTTTT. The V and J genes are TRBV30 and TRBJ2-2, with no clear D. This CDR3 spans 11 amino acids. With 4 bases removed from V and 4 bases from J, the gap between germline ends came to 4 bases. The germline gives CDR1 GTSNPN, CDR2 SVGIG (reference sequence).

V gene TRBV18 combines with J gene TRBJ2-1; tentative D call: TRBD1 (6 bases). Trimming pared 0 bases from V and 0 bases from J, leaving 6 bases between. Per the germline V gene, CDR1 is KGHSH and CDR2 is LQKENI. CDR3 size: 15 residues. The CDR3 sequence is CASSPPTGSYNEQFF. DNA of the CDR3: TGTGCCAGCTCACCACCGACAGGCTCCTACAATGAGCAGTTCTTC. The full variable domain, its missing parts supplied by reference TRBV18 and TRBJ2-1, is NAGVMQNPRHLVRRRGQEARLRCSPMKGHSHVYWYRQLPEEGLKFMVYLQKENIIDESGMPKERFSAEFPKEGPSILRIQQVVRGDSAAYFCASSPPTGSYNEQFFGPGTRLTVL.